The following is a TCR beta chain sequence with its context. This specimen comes from a study of blood T cell repertoires in COVID-19. Study-level information: The United States, Italy and Spain provided the acute and convalescent COVID-19 samples. Sources were T cells, B-cell-depleted T cells, or PBMCs; the material itself was cDNA or gDNA.

Seattle researchers signed up patients amid active infection and tracked them longitudinally. Per the study methods: Amplification of reference gene primers was used by the study to estimate nucleated cell counts. The repertoire was sequenced with immunoSEQ multiplex PCR; TCRdb's copy has only in-frame clones and lacks some. Clone size and V and J calls were adopted from that table, with D and trimming inferred from the DNA. The profile shows 250,000 or so clones, around 91% of them singletons. This TCR was sampled from a woman aged 60-75 years with COVID-19, enrolled during active disease. Input material: peripheral blood.

CDR3 nucleotides: TGTGCCAGCAGCTACCGGGACAGGAATTCACCCCTCCACTTT. Translated: CASSYRDRNSPLHF. The V call is TRBV7-2, the J call TRBJ1-6; 8 positions match TRBD1. Germline V gene sequence: CDR1 SGHTA, CDR2 FQGNSA. V lost 4 bases, J lost 7 bases, and 3 bases stayed unmatched. The CDR3 spans 14 residues.